This T cell receptor beta chain was sequenced in a study of CD4 T cells in relation to SARS-CoV-2 and coronaviruses (dated by TCRdb to the early 2020s). At the level of the whole study: In the ViraFEST assay, PBMCs were grown with antigen for nine to eleven days, and TCR beta CDR3s were then sequenced to identify antigen-specific clonal expansions. For other donors in the study, expansion assays were sequenced with a different, Illumina-based TCR-beta assay. An HIV-1 Nef peptide pool or a culture without peptide was used as the negative reference condition. Using patient-derived lymphoblastoid cell lines, the shared crossreactive spike epitopes were mapped to their HLA restriction. The study assessed, at the TCR clonotype level, memory CD4+ T cell crossreactivity between SARS-CoV-2 and common cold coronavirus spike proteins. Samples from a few pre-COVID donors and the naive versus memory experiments were sequenced with the Adaptive Biotechnologies TCR-sequencing kit; other data were Illumina-based. Overall results and qualifications from the work: Because the crossreactivity analysis focused on spike protein, crossreactivity against other viral proteins was not assessed. About 65% of donors had memory CD4+ clonotypes that crossrecognized SARS-CoV-2 and at least one common cold coronavirus spike. Pre-pandemic and post-infection samples were not both contributed by any donor, so tracing of the source of pre-existing responses was limited. Crossreactive clones showed significantly weaker SARS-CoV-2-driven expansion than monoreactive clones, consistent with antigenic imprinting. Small numbers of patients and of tested TCRs limited the study.

The library was generated by the immunoSEQ multiplex PCR assay. The authors processed their data as follows. During preprocessing, nonproductive sequences were removed, along with CDR3s that did not begin with C, did not end with F or W, or were shorter than 7 amino acids. The MANAFEST web app identified antigen-specific clonotypes based on expansion compared with the reference and other culture wells. A clone was considered positive if significant expansion relative to the reference culture was observed in 2 of 3 replicate wells at an FDR below 0.05. To be called positive, a clone also had to show significant expansion compared with every other tandem well and an odds ratio greater than 5. CDR3 homology was measured as pairwise Levenshtein distance, computed with the stringdist R package after trimming three terminal residues from each end. TCRdb retrieved this table from immuneACCESS and kept in-frame rearrangements only. Not all clones are present; in checked studies, unresolved V genes account for under half, and no reason is known for the remainder. V, J and clone size are taken as reported in that table, and D and trimming were inferred from the DNA itself. The sample table lists tens of thousands of clones, just under 75% of them with a count of one. Of the sample, around 12% falls within the top ten clones.

The table lists this clone with a few counts. It has no known antigen specificity. Base qualities were left out, and no much larger clone turns up one base away. V sheds 2 bases and J sheds 4 bases, leaving 11 bases between their ends. The CDR1 and CDR2 encoded by the germline V gene (reference sequence) are GTSNPN and SVGIG. The CDR3 runs 13 residues from the cysteine to the phenylalanine. The DNA shown is the 39-base CDR3, in frame from base 1. CD4+ T cells from unexposed donors were collected before the COVID-19 pandemic (2011-2018). Following 10 days of culture, the EasySep CD4+ T cell isolation kit was used to isolate CD4+ T cells. As far as cell numbers permitted, CD4+ T cells from unexposed donors were tested for reactivity against SARS-CoV-2 S and N as well as four spike pools from common cold coronaviruses. PBMCs were cultured at under 2.5 million per well in IMDM supplemented with around 4.7% human AB serum and 9 to 10 IU/ml IL-2. Half of the culture medium was replaced with fresh IL-2-containing medium on days 3 and 7. In general, every peptide culture condition was set up in three replicate wells. Leukapheresis product for the unexposed donors was bought commercially. Ficoll-Paque PLUS gradient centrifugation was used to isolate PBMCs from either whole blood or leukapheresis product. PBMCs were either cryopreserved at -140°C or used fresh in the expansion assay. The QIAamp Micro DNA Kit was used to extract genomic DNA from the CD4+ T cells.

The sequence came from a human donor in good health. The chain employs TRBV30 and TRBJ1-1, with the D gene not confidently named. The sequencing sample was made of CD4+ T cells from PBMCs, cultured in vitro. The CDR3 sequence is CAWSPPRATEAFF. The sequence in DNA is TGTGCCTGGAGTCCTCCTCGAGCCACTGAAGCTTTCTTT.